The present entry profiles one T cell receptor beta chain with its context. Its antigen remains unidentified. The V gene lost 4 bases and the J gene lost 2 bases, with 13 bases spanning the gap. The CDR3 length is 15 residues. CDR1 is SGHAT and CDR2 is FQNNGV in the germline V gene. Time point reported: blood from clinic visit 5 months post-surgery; TSC patient then seizure free. Pre-surgery treatment included at least one anti-epileptic drug. This record belongs to a study of brain T cells in children with intractable seizures. Study-wide results and limits: Patients' HCMV serostatus was unknown; virus specificity rests on CDR3 similarity alone. Clones missing pre-surgery may reflect undersampling of that blood sample.

The assay was immunoSEQ multiplex PCR, and TCRdb's table has in-frame clones only and misses some. The table shows hundreds of thousands of clones, with 93% occurring only once. The origin of this receptor is a boy in the first two years of life with tuberous sclerosis and intractable seizures. V is TRBV11-2 and J is TRBJ2-3; perhaps D is TRBD1 or TRBD2 (5 bases each). Source: peripheral blood, taken more than 4 months after surgery. The CDR3 reads CASSSTGPATDTQYF. Here the CDR3 DNA reads TGTGCCAGCAGCTCCACGGGACCTGCCACAGATACGCAGTATTTT.